This entry lists 16 T cell receptor beta chains sequenced from one sample in a study of graft-versus-host responses after intestinal transplantation. Generated by immunoSEQ multiplex PCR, the TCRdb table keeps only in-frame clones and is missing some. The sample has about 73,000 clones; 90% are singletons. Antigens for these TCRs are unknown. The sequenced sample was unstimulated CD8+ T cells sorted from spleen or lymph node cells, obtained before transplant. All receptors come from a human donor who was the organ donor for an intestinal transplant.

The V call is TRBV10-3, the J call TRBJ1-1, with no clear D. The CDR3 is 13 amino acids. Trimming pared 2 bases from V and 3 bases from J, leaving 7 bases between. Germline V gene data show CDR1 as ENHRY and CDR2 as SYGVKD. CDR3 region: CAISEGRDTEAFF. DNA of the CDR3: TGTGCCATCAGTGAGGGGCGAGACACTGAAGCTTTCTTT.

V is TRBV10-2 and J is TRBJ2-1; 9 positions match TRBD2. This CDR3 is 15 amino acids long. V lost 10 bases and J lost 2; bases outside the gene matches: 9. CDR1 and CDR2 (germline): WSHSY, SAAADI. In DNA, the CDR3 is TGCGCCACCTACCCCGCTAGCGGGGCCTACAATGAGCAGTTCTTC. The encoded protein is CATYPASGAYNEQFF.

The chain uses TRBV5-6 and TRBJ2-2; the D gene is possibly TRBD1 (5 bases). The CDR3 has 16 amino acids. The germline CDR1 and CDR2 sequences are SGHDT and YYEEEE. V was clipped by 0 bases and J by 1 base, with 10 bases between them. CDR3 sequence reads: CASSLVWTLNTGELFF. The DNA of the CDR3 is TGTGCCAGCAGCTTGGTTTGGACATTGAACACCGGGGAGCTGTTTTTT.

This chain uses TRBV27 with TRBJ2-3, with 8 bases matching TRBD2. V lost 6 bases to trimming and J lost 0 bases; unmatched junction nucleotides: 14. The germline gives CDR1 MNHEY, CDR2 SMNVEV (reference sequence). The CDR3 totals 18 residues. CDR3 sequence: CASRVAGGIKYSTDTQYF. CDR3 coding DNA: TGTGCCAGCAGAGTCGCGGGGGGAATAAAGTATAGCACAGATACGCAGTATTTT.

CDR3 amino acids: CASSSWDRGNTGELFF. In DNA form, the CDR3 reads TGTGCCAGCAGCTCCTGGGACAGGGGGAACACCGGGGAGCTGTTTTTT. The rearrangement links TRBV13 to TRBJ2-2; 10 bases are a match to TRBD1. The CDR3 is 16 amino acids. The V segment lost 4 bases and the J segment 1 base; nucleotides outside the gene matches: 3. Germline V gene data show CDR1 as PRHDT and CDR2 as FYEKMQ (reference sequence).

The genes are TRBV27 and TRBJ2-3; tentatively, D is TRBD2 (5 bases). Looked up from germline, CDR1 is MNHEY and CDR2 is SMNVEV (reference sequence). V was cut by 0 bases and J by 4 bases, with 8 bases left in between. This CDR3 is 14 amino acids long. This chain's CDR3 is CASSLSSGADTQYF. The CDR3 DNA reads as TGTGCCAGCAGTTTATCGTCCGGGGCAGATACGCAGTATTTT.

This clone was picked up one time. The chain uses TRBV27 and TRBJ2-1; 8 nucleotides match TRBD2. Trimming took 2 bases from V and 1 from J; bases not matched to a gene: 4. CDR1 and CDR2 (germline): MNHEY, SMNVEV (reference sequence). This CDR3 region has 16 residues. The CDR3 region is CASSLVAGGSYNEQFF. The DNA of the CDR3 is TGTGCCAGCAGTTTAGTGGCGGGGGGATCCTACAATGAGCAGTTCTTC.

This clone appeared once. The chain combines TRBV27 with TRBJ2-6; 11 bases match TRBD2. Germline CDR1 reads MNHEY; CDR2 reads SMNVEV (reference sequence). The CDR3 runs to 17 residues. With V trimmed by 6 bases and J by 3 bases, 7 bases remained unmatched. CDR3 in DNA: TGTGCCAGCAGCCGTAGCGGGGGGGCTTTTGGGGCCAACGTCCTGACTTTC. This gives the protein CASSRSGGAFGANVLTF.

CDR3 region: CAGSNPGTASYEQYV. The CDR3 DNA reads TGTGCCGGTTCCAATCCCGGGACAGCCAGCTACGAGCAGTACGTC. The V gene is TRBV19, the J gene TRBJ2-7; 7 bases line up with TRBD1. Germline CDR1 reads LNHDA; CDR2 reads SQIVND (reference sequence). The junction had 16 bases not matched to a gene; V was cut back by 11 bases and J by 3 bases. There are 15 residues in the CDR3.

The rearrangement links TRBV6-4 to TRBJ2-3, with D perhaps TRBD2 (7 bases). Trimming removed 10 bases at V and 2 bases at J, with 16 bases between. Germline CDR1 is MRHNA and CDR2 is SNTAGT. The CDR3 is made up of 14 amino acids. CDR3 amino acids: CATRLGGDTDTQYF. The CDR3 DNA follows: TGTGCCACCCGTTTAGGGGGGGACACAGATACGCAGTATTTT.

The CDR3 loop is CAWSVLDPSTNEQFF. The DNA of the CDR3 is TGTGCCTGGAGTGTACTAGACCCCTCCACTAATGAGCAGTTCTTC. V usage is TRBV30 and J usage is TRBJ2-1; a weak D match, TRBD2 (5 bases). This CDR3 spans 15 amino acids. V was trimmed by 0 bases and J by 7 bases, leaving 16 bases between them. The germline CDR1 and CDR2 sequences are GTSNPN and SVGIG (reference sequence). Complete variable domain (other parts from reference TRBV30 and TRBJ2-1): SQTIHQWPATLVQPVGSPLSLECTVEGTSNPNLYWYRQAAGRGLQLLFYSVGIGQISSEVPQNLSASRPQDRQFILSSKKLLLSDSGFYLCAWSVLDPSTNEQFFGPGTRLTVL.

This clone has ten or more counts. The rearrangement links TRBV4-3 to TRBJ1-2; D is unclear. With 0 bases removed from V and 2 bases from J, the gap between germline ends came to 10 bases. CDR3 length: 15 amino acids. Germline CDR1 LGHNA, CDR2 YSLEER. In DNA form, the CDR3 reads TGCGCCAGCAGCCAAGACGTCTCAGGCAACTATGGCTACACCTTC. Encoded protein: CASSQDVSGNYGYTF.

This sequence joins TRBV28 and TRBJ1-5, with a weak D call TRBD1 (6 bases). V was clipped by 2 bases and J by 10 bases, with 12 bases between them. The germline gives CDR1 MDHEN, CDR2 SYDVKM. This CDR3 comprises 13 residues. CDR3 DNA: TGTGCCAGCAGTTTAGAAGGGGGGGTACCCCAGCATTTT. Translating it yields CASSLEGGVPQHF.

The rearrangement links TRBV19 to TRBJ1-1; D might be TRBD1 (5 bases). The CDR3 covers 15 residues. V lost 1 base, J lost 3 bases, and 12 bases lay in between. From germline, CDR1 is LNHDA and CDR2 SQIVND (reference sequence). The CDR3 reads CASSIGRQGYTEAFF. Here the CDR3 DNA reads TGTGCCAGTAGTATAGGAAGGCAGGGCTACACTGAAGCTTTCTTT. Looking up the rest from reference TRBV19 and TRBJ1-1 gives the full variable domain: DGGITQSPKYLFRKEGQNVTLSCEQNLNHDAMYWYRQDPGQGLRLIYYSQIVNDFQKGDIAEGYSVSREKKESFPLTVTSAQKNPTAFYLCASSIGRQGYTEAFFGQGTRLTVV.

The count of this clone is one. The CDR3 nucleotides read TGCGCCAGCAGCGAATCCGGGACAGGGGGCAACACCATATATTTT. This encodes CASSESGTGGNTIYF. The chain is built from TRBV4-1 and TRBJ1-3; 12 nucleotides line up with TRBD1. This CDR3 has 15 residues. CDR1 is MGHRA, CDR2 YSYEKL, per germline. The junction had 6 bases not matched to a gene; V was cut back by 5 bases and J by 7 bases.

This clone was detected only once. V and J are TRBV15 and TRBJ1-5; the D gene is possibly TRBD1 (6 bases). The V and J ends lost 5 bases and 6 bases respectively, with 14 bases between them. CDR1 is LNHNV, CDR2 YYDKDF, per germline (reference sequence). The CDR3 runs to 14 residues. The CDR3 region is CATSPQQGRQPQHF. Here the CDR3 DNA reads TGTGCCACCAGCCCCCAACAGGGACGTCAGCCCCAGCATTTT.